This is a list of T cell receptor beta chains from one sample in a study of early T cells in non-severe SARS-CoV-2 infection. TCRdb independently ran MiXCR on the 5' RACE reads; one entry per CDR3 protein. Of about 70,000 distinct CDR3 sequences detected, 4.6% appear once; the ten largest clones hold approximately 3.6%. The starting material was whole blood, obtained at baseline. These receptor sequences come from an adult who was a healthcare worker with PCR-confirmed SARS-CoV-2 infection or an uninfected control (not recorded which). The donor label of this sample is uncertain. Each CDR3 is given with its conserved first and last residue. A D gene is named only where the DNA matches it firmly. Rows give clone size only sometimes, using once, few, many, or a class for an expanded clone.

V	D	size	CDR3
TRBV19	NA	many	CASSRGERRYDEQFF
TRBV28	TRBD1	few	CASSLSRGFTEAFF
TRBV12-3/TRBV12-4	NA	few	CASSYDLGGYEQYF
TRBV12-5	NA	NA	CASVRHNEQFF
TRBV7-8	NA	many	CASNSPPRSGANVLTF
TRBV28	NA	NA	CASSTQGLSSSGNTIYF
TRBV5-6	TRBD1	many	CASSFRGSGNQPQHF
TRBV27	TRBD1	many	CASSLSGTGFAYGYTF
TRBV29-1	NA	many	CSVEGFGGPQHF
TRBV7-9	NA	NA	CASSFRAQGHNEQFF
TRBV28	TRBD2	NA	CASRKLAGGPEQFF
TRBV11-3	TRBD2	few	CASSLGTSGVYNEQFF
TRBV7-3	NA	many	CASSLTGPTNTQYF
TRBV3-1	TRBD2	few	CASSPRRLAGRSTDTQYF
TRBV7-6	TRBD2	many	CASSIRLAGSTDTQYF
TRBV20-1	TRBD1	many	CSASPMDRVQETQYF
TRBV18	TRBD1	few	CASSSGQGAVNIQYF
TRBV29-1	NA	many	CSVEDRGTDTQYF
TRBV11-3	NA	NA	CASSLEVLGSPSTDTQYF
TRBV29-1	NA	NA	CSVENGREQYF
TRBV14	NA	few	CASSQVSMRHLFPYEQYF
TRBV29-1	NA	many	CSVEGQRETQYF
TRBV15	TRBD2	NA	CATSRDLAGEERYF
TRBV15	TRBD1	many	CATSRDRVNGANVLTF
TRBV2	NA	NA	CASSERRGGEQFF
TRBV10-3	NA	few	CAISGTEYYEQYF
TRBV4-1	NA	many	CASSPWRDSYEQYF
TRBV6-5	TRBD1	many	CASSWNRGTDTQYF
TRBV12-3/TRBV12-4	NA	many	CASRPTRAGGNTIYF
TRBV24-1	NA	many	CATSAPRVYEQFF
TRBV18	NA	few	CASSPTVGVETQYF
TRBV6-5	NA	many	CASSYEGTANNEQFF
TRBV7-9	TRBD2	NA	CASSSRGSYSTDTRYF
TRBV7-2	NA	many	CASSLIGVAGPNTEAFF
TRBV7-8	NA	few	CASSTQPRDTQYF
TRBV20-1	NA	many	CSAGRGNF
TRBV28	NA	NA	CASSPPRGLSGNTIYF
TRBV28	NA	many	CASSLPLRYTEAFF
TRBV30	NA	NA	CAWTVGKTQYF
TRBV7-8	NA	many	CASSSRDIYGYTF
TRBV11-3	NA	few	CASSSQGGETQYF